The T cell receptor beta chain under discussion was sequenced for a study of T cells after yellow fever vaccination. Across the whole study: SMART-Seq v4 Ultra Low Input prepared libraries from low-cell fractions.

Notes on the study in general: Relatively few clonotypes were ones that appeared in both CD4 and CD8 compartments. When the response was secondary, it was weaker but reached its peak faster, day 5 versus 15.

TCRdb reprocessed the 5' RACE reads via MiXCR and lists one record per CDR3 protein. The table has 500,000 to 550,000 distinct CDR3 sequences, 20% to 25% seen once; the top ten hold about a sixth. This clonotype has at least ten counts. What it binds is not known. CDR3 size: 13 residues. Trimming cost V 4 bases and J 4 bases; bases outside gene matches: 1. Sequencing was performed on PBMCs, taken about 21 days after the first yellow fever vaccination. This receptor was taken from a man between 18 and 29 years old who received the YFV17D yellow fever vaccine. The chain links TRBV12-3 or TRBV12-4 to TRBJ1-5; 7 positions agree with TRBD1. This CDR3 reads CASSSQGNQPQHF. The CDR3 nucleotides are TGTGCCAGCAGTTCACAGGGGAATCAGCCCCAGCATTTT.